This T cell receptor (beta chain) was observed in a study of cytomegalovirus exposure and HLA in healthy donors. Study-wide findings and caveats: In a later analysis, across HLA loci, associated TCR counts were highest for DRB1, lowest for HLA-C.

Trimming at V came to 2 bases and at J to 5 bases, leaving 7 bases not matched to a gene. The CDR3 has 15 residues. Germline CDR1 and CDR2: SGHVS and FQNEAQ. Details on this clone: The antigen remains undetermined.

Primers included in the PCR were 60 Vbeta and 13 Jbeta primers. Sequencing was performed with immunoSEQ multiplex PCR; in TCRdb, only in-frame clones are kept and a portion is missing. Here the sample spans under 130,000 clones, around 67% being singletons. Sequenced: PBMCs. This chain links TRBV7-8 with TRBJ2-5, with TRBD1 matching 8 bases. This clonotype originated in a woman between 50 and 59 years old in good health and CMV-seronegative. The CDR3 region is CASSLPDRVRETQYF. CDR3 coding DNA: TGTGCCAGCAGCTTACCGGACAGGGTGAGGGAGACCCAGTACTTC.